The 28 T cell receptor beta chains given below trace back to one sample, sequenced in a study of T cell changes during pregnancy in multiple sclerosis. Assay: immunoSEQ multiplex PCR; the TCRdb copy retains only in-frame clones and omits some. The sample yields 25,000 to 40,000 clones, 90% to 95% seen once. The sequencing here drew on CD8+ T cells from peripheral blood mononuclear cells, taken in the second trimester of pregnancy. The receptors were gathered from a female donor in good health, enrolled as a control in a pregnancy study.

The chain is built from TRBV4-1 and TRBJ1-5; the D is unclear. The CDR3 runs 14 residues. The germline gives CDR1 MGHRA, CDR2 YSYEKL. The germline V and J ends were trimmed by 1 base and 0 bases, with 4 bases remaining between them. CDR3 nucleotides: TGCGCCAGCAGCCAAGCATTTAGCAATCAGCCCCAGCATTTT. Protein sequence: CASSQAFSNQPQHF.

The V gene is TRBV9, the J gene TRBJ2-5, with 13 nucleotides matching TRBD2. The germline V gene encodes CDR1 SGDLS and CDR2 YYNGEE. There are 17 residues in the CDR3. V trimming: 2 bases; J trimming: 5 bases; junction bases outside the gene matches: 9. The chain's CDR3 is CASSVGTSGITSETQYF. The CDR3 nucleotides read TGTGCCAGCAGCGTGGGGACTAGCGGGATCACCTCGGAGACCCAGTACTTC. The full variable domain, with the rest looked up from reference TRBV9 and TRBJ2-5, is DSGVTQTPKHLITATGQRVTLRCSPRSGDLSVYWYQQSLDQGLQFLIQYYNGEERAKGNILERFSAQQFPDLHSELNLSSLELGDSALYFCASSVGTSGITSETQYFGPGTRLLVL.

This clone was found once. The chain recombines TRBV30 with TRBJ1-3, with 7 bases that match TRBD1. The CDR3 is made up of 14 amino acids. In germline, CDR1 is GTSNPN, CDR2 SVGIG (reference sequence). V shed 0 bases and J 8 bases; nucleotides not matched to a gene: 7. The CDR3 DNA sequence: TGTGCCTGGAGTGTAGGGACAGAGGGGCACACCATATATTTT. This encodes CAWSVGTEGHTIYF.

With respect to this clone: A junction end diverges from the germline sequence, so it may reflect a read error. The CDR3 DNA reads TGTGCTAGCAGCCCCTCTAGGGGGTTGGACGATGAGCAGTTCTTC. Translation: CASSPSRGLDDEQFF. The rearrangement uses TRBV7-7 and TRBJ2-1; weak D call: TRBD1 (6 bases). Germline values: CDR1 SSHAT, CDR2 FNYEAQ (reference sequence). This CDR3 spans 15 amino acids.

This chain links TRBV30 with TRBJ1-1; 7 bases fit TRBD1. This CDR3 is built from 14 residues. The V gene end was trimmed by 2 bases and the J gene end by 4 bases; junction bases not matched to a gene: 7. Germline values: CDR1 GTSNPN, CDR2 SVGIG (reference sequence). The CDR3 loop reads CAWSLTGAGTEAFF. The CDR3 DNA sequence: TGTGCCTGGAGTCTAACAGGGGCCGGCACTGAAGCTTTCTTT.

The genes are TRBV29-1 and TRBJ2-3; 9 bases are shared with TRBD1. Germline CDR1 and CDR2: SQVTM and ANQGSEA. CDR3 length equals 14 residues. After removal of 6 bases from V and 4 bases from J, the junction contained 8 bases not matched to a gene. CDR3 DNA sequence: TGCAGCGTCGGGGGGACAGGGAAGGCAGATACGCAGTATTTT. Translated: CSVGGTGKADTQYF.

This clone was seen a handful of times. V is TRBV2 and J is TRBJ1-1; 7 bases are shared with TRBD1. There are 16 residues in the CDR3. Trimming removed 3 bases from V and 1 base from J; junction bases left unmatched: 8. CDR1 is SNHLY and CDR2 is FYNNEI in the germline V gene. CDR3 sequence (DNA): TGTGCCAGCAGTGATATTTTAACAGGGGCGAACACTGAAGCTTTCTTT. It codes for CASSDILTGANTEAFF.

The rearrangement links TRBV13 to TRBJ2-2; D remains unclear. Germline CDR1 reads PRHDT; CDR2 reads FYEKMQ (reference sequence). V was trimmed by 7 bases and J by 5 bases, leaving 8 bases between them. CDR3 length equals 12 residues. The CDR3 loop is CASNLETGELFF. Here the CDR3 DNA reads TGTGCCAGCAACTTGGAGACCGGGGAGCTGTTTTTT.

The V and J genes are TRBV29-1 and TRBJ2-7; 8 bases match TRBD1. Trimming cost V 4 bases and J 3 bases; bases outside gene matches: 8. Germline values: CDR1 SQVTM, CDR2 ANQGSEA. The CDR3 is 14 residues long. CDR3 nucleotide sequence: TGCAGCGTTGGGCAGGGGGCTGTCAGCTACGAGCAGTACTTC. Its translation is CSVGQGAVSYEQYF.

The V call is TRBV23-1, the J call TRBJ2-7, with TRBD1 identical over 8 bases. TRBV23-1 is noted as an ORF with a role that remains uncertain. This CDR3 has 14 residues. J gave up 3 bases and V 8 bases, and 9 bases lay outside the gene matches. CDR3 nucleotide sequence: TGCGCCAGCGTCCCCGGGACAGGTAACTACGAGCAGTACTTC. Amino acids: CASVPGTGNYEQYF.

This chain links TRBV6-5 with TRBJ1-1; D is perhaps TRBD1 (6 bases). Between the trimmed V and J ends, which lost 4 bases and 5 bases, there was a span of 11 bases. The CDR3 is 13 residues long. Germline V gene sequence: CDR1 MNHEY, CDR2 SVGAGI. In nucleotides, the CDR3 is TGTGCCAGCAGTTCAGGGGAAAGAACTGAAGCTTTCTTT. Translated, it gives CASSSGERTEAFF.

This clone was seen more than once but under ten times. The J gene is TRBJ2-7, the V gene TRBV7-2, with 11 bases that match TRBD2. V lost 5 bases, J lost 3 bases, and 9 bases stayed unmatched. This CDR3 contains 16 residues. CDR1 and CDR2 from the germline V gene are SGHTA and FQGNSA. In DNA form, the CDR3 reads TGTGCCAGCAGCGAAGGCGCACTAGCGGGGGTCTACGAGCAGTACTTC. Translation: CASSEGALAGVYEQYF.

This rearrangement joins TRBV7-9 to TRBJ1-2; 7 nucleotides line up with TRBD1. This CDR3 has 14 amino acids. The V gene end was trimmed by 0 bases and the J gene end by 4 bases; junction bases not matched to a gene: 2. In germline, CDR1 is SEHNR, CDR2 FQNEAQ (reference sequence). The CDR3 loop reads CASSLAGQPYGYTF. The DNA of the CDR3 is TGTGCCAGCAGCTTAGCGGGACAGCCCTATGGCTACACCTTC.

In the case of this clone: The identical CDR3 is also encoded by other nucleotide sequences in the sample. This chain links TRBV19 with TRBJ1-5, with D possibly being TRBD1 (5 bases). The CDR3 extends over 15 amino acids. Germline CDR1 LNHDA, CDR2 SQIVND (reference sequence). V was cut by 3 bases and J by 4 bases, with 13 bases left in between. The CDR3 DNA reads TGTGCCAGTAGTATCGGGCAGGGTGGGAATCAGCCCCAGCATTTT. Its translation is CASSIGQGGNQPQHF.

The V call is TRBV5-6, the J call TRBJ1-1; the match to TRBD1 covers 7 bases. The CDR3 is 14 residues long. CDR1 is SGHDT and CDR2 is YYEEEE in the germline V gene. Trimming took 4 bases from V and 0 from J; bases not matched to a gene: 3. This CDR3 reads CASSLTGLNTEAFF. The CDR3 DNA is TGTGCCAGCAGCCTGACAGGGTTGAACACTGAAGCTTTCTTT.

CDR3 bases: TGCGCCAGCAGCCAAGACCTGACAGGCCTAAACTATGGCTACACCTTC. Amino acid sequence: CASSQDLTGLNYGYTF. The rearrangement joins TRBV4-3 to TRBJ1-2; possible D gene TRBD1, 6 bases. The CDR3 is 16 residues long. With 0 bases removed from V and 2 bases from J, the gap between germline ends came to 13 bases. CDR1 LGHNA and CDR2 YSLEER come from the germline V gene.

In this sample, this clone turned up once. The V gene is TRBV19, the J gene TRBJ2-1, with 9 bases lining up with TRBD2. The CDR3 spans 15 residues. Unmatched junction bases numbered 7, after V lost 6 bases and J lost 4 bases. Per the germline V gene, CDR1 is LNHDA and CDR2 is SQIVND (reference sequence). The CDR3 loop reads CASRPAGGPYNEQFF. CDR3 DNA sequence: TGTGCCAGTAGACCTGCGGGGGGGCCTTACAATGAGCAGTTCTTC.

The chain couples TRBV5-1 to TRBJ2-7; 11 positions agree with TRBD2. This CDR3 contains 15 residues. Germline V lookup: CDR1 SGHRS, CDR2 YFSETQ. J gave up 4 bases and V 4 bases, and 7 bases lay outside the gene matches. The chain's CDR3 is CASSGTSGGQYEQYF. The CDR3 nucleotides are TGCGCCAGCAGCGGCACTAGCGGGGGCCAGTACGAGCAGTACTTC. Based on the CDR3 plus reference TRBV5-1 and TRBJ2-7, the full variable domain is KAGVTQTPRYLIKTRGQQVTLSCSPISGHRSVSWYQQTPGQGLQFLFEYFSETQRNKGNFPGRFSGRQFSNSRSEMNVSTLELGDSALYLCASSGTSGGQYEQYFGPGTRLTVT.

The rearrangement joins TRBV14 to TRBJ2-3; 9 nucleotides agree with TRBD1. Germline-derived CDR1 and CDR2 are SGHDN and FVKESK. V shed 6 bases and J 4 bases; nucleotides not matched to a gene: 5. The CDR3 contains 14 residues. The CDR3 protein is CASRGQGNADTQYF. The DNA of the CDR3 is TGTGCCAGCAGAGGACAGGGGAACGCAGATACGCAGTATTTT.

This chain uses TRBV6-5 with TRBJ1-2; no definite D call. Per the germline V gene, CDR1 is MNHEY and CDR2 is SVGAGI. The CDR3 has 12 amino acids. Trimming stripped 4 bases from V and 6 bases from J, with 9 bases between. The CDR3 reads CASSSGGDGYTF. The CDR3 nucleotides read TGTGCCAGCAGTTCAGGTGGTGATGGCTACACCTTC.

The chain recombines TRBV7-9 with TRBJ1-1; maybe TRBD1 (6 bases). The CDR3 is 15 amino acids. Between the trimmed V and J ends, which lost 4 bases and 4 bases, there was a span of 16 bases. From germline, CDR1 is SEHNR and CDR2 FQNEAQ (reference sequence). The CDR3 bases are TGTGCCAGCAGCTCGATGATGCTAGGGGGCACTGAAGCTTTCTTT. This sequence encodes CASSSMMLGGTEAFF.

The rearrangement uses TRBV19 and TRBJ1-1; unclear D gene. Trimming took off 2 bases at V and 4 bases at J, with 8 bases between the two ends. Germline CDR1 and CDR2: LNHDA and SQIVND (reference sequence). The CDR3 is 13 amino acids. The DNA of the CDR3 is TGTGCCAGTAGTATAAACCCAGGCACTGAAGCTTTCTTT. Protein: CASSINPGTEAFF.

This sequence joins TRBV6-6 and TRBJ2-7; D gene ambiguous. CDR1 is MNHNY and CDR2 is SVGAGI in the germline V gene (reference sequence). Trimming cost V 5 bases and J 3 bases, with 5 bases left between them. This CDR3 comprises 11 residues. CDR3 nucleotide sequence: TGTGCCAGCAGTCTCGGCTACGAGCAGTACTTC. Translating it yields CASSLGYEQYF.

V is TRBV6-5 and J is TRBJ1-1; no clear D gene. The germline gives CDR1 MNHEY, CDR2 SVGAGI. This CDR3 has 15 amino acids. Trimming left V 5 bases short and J 5 bases short, with 18 bases between. In DNA form, the CDR3 reads TGTGCCAGCAGTCCTAAAGAGGGAACTAGTACTGAAGCTTTCTTT. This codes for CASSPKEGTSTEAFF.

J is TRBJ1-4 and V is TRBV27; D gene uncertain. CDR1 MNHEY and CDR2 SMNVEV come from the germline V gene (reference sequence). The length of the CDR3 is 13 residues. V lost 6 bases to trimming and J lost 3 bases, with 8 bases between them. CDR3 DNA sequence: TGTGCCAGCAGCCCCGACTCTAATGAAAAACTGTTTTTT. This encodes CASSPDSNEKLFF.

This chain joins TRBV7-9 and TRBJ2-1; possible D gene TRBD2, 6 bases. V lost 2 bases and J 5 bases, leaving 13 bases between the germline ends. Germline V lookup: CDR1 SEHNR, CDR2 FQNEAQ (reference sequence). CDR3 length equals 15 residues. The CDR3 nucleotides read TGTGCCAGCAGCTTAATTGTTCTAGCGAACAATGAGCAGTTCTTC. As protein: CASSLIVLANNEQFF.

The chain joins TRBV21-1 to TRBJ1-6; TRBD1, the D gene given by the table, was not confirmed from the DNA. TRBV21-1 is a known pseudogene. The CDR3 is 17 residues long. Written as DNA, the CDR3 is TGTGCCAGCAGCAAAGGGGACAGGGGTCCTATGAATTCACCCCTCCACTTT. This encodes CASSKGDRGPMNSPLHF.

The genes are TRBV7-9 and TRBJ2-2; tentatively, D is TRBD1 (6 bases). The germline CDR1 and CDR2 sequences are SEHNR and FQNEAQ (reference sequence). The CDR3 consists of 15 residues. V lost 4 bases, J lost 0 bases, and 9 bases lay in between. CDR3 nucleotides: TGTGCCAGCAGCTCACGGACAGCGAACACCGGGGAGCTGTTTTTT. Protein sequence: CASSSRTANTGELFF.